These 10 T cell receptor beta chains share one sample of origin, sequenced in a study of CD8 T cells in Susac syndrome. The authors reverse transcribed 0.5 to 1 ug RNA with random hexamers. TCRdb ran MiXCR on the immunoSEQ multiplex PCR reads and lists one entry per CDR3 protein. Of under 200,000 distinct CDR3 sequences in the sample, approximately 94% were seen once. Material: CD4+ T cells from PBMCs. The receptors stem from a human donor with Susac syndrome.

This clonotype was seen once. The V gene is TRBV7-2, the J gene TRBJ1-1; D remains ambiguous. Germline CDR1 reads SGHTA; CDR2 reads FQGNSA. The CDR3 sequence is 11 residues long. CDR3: CGVDMNTEAFF. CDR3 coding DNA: TGTGGCGTAGACATGAACACTGAAGCTTTCTTT.

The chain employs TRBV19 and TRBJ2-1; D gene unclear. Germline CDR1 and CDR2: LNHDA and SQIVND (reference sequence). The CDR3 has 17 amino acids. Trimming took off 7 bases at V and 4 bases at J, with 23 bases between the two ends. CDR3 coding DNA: TGTGCCAGTACCGGACGACCAACCCCTGTGAGTTACAATGAGCAGTTCTTC. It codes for CASTGRPTPVSYNEQFF.

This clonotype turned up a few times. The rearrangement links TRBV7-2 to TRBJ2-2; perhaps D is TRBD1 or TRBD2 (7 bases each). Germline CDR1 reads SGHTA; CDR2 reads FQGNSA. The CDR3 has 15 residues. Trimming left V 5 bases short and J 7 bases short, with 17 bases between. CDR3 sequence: CASSPGGAEYGELFF. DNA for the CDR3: TGTGCCAGCAGCCCAGGGGGGGCCGAATACGGGGAGCTGTTTTTT. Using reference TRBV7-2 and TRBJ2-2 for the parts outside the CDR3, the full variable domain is GAGVSQSPSNKVTEKGKDVELRCDPISGHTALYWYRQSLGQGLEFLIYFQGNSAPDKSGLPSDRFSAERTGGSVSTLTIQRTQQEDSAVYLCASSPGGAEYGELFFGEGSRLTVL.

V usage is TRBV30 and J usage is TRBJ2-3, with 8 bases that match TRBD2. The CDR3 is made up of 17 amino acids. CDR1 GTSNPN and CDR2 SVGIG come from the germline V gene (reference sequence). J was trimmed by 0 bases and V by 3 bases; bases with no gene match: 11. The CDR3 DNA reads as TGTGCCTGGAGGCGTGGGCCGGCGGGGGGAAGCACAGATACGCAGTATTTT. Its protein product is CAWRRGPAGGSTDTQYF.

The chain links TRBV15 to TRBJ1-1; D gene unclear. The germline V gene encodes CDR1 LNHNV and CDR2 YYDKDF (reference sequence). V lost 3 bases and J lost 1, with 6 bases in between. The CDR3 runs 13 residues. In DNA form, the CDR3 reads TGTGCCACCAGCAGTAAGCCGAACACTGAAGCTTTCTTT. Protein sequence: CATSSKPNTEAFF.

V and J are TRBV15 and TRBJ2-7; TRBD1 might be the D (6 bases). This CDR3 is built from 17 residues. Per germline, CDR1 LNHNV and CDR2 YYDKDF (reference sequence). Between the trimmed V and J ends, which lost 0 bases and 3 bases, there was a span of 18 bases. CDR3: CATSRDSSGVAFYEQYF. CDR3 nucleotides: TGTGCCACCAGCAGAGATAGCTCAGGGGTCGCCTTCTACGAGCAGTACTTC. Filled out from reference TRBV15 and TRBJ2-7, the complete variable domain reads DAMVIQNPRYQVTQFGKPVTLSCSQTLNHNVMYWYQQKSSQAPKLLFHYYDKDFNNEADTPDNFQSRRPNTSFCFLDIRSPGLGDTAMYLCATSRDSSGVAFYEQYFGPGTRLTVT.

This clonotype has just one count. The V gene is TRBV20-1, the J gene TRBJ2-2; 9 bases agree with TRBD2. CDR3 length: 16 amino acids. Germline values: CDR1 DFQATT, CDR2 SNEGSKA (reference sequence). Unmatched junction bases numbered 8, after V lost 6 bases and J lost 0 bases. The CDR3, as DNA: TGCAGTGCAGAGAGCGGGGGGCTCTCGAACACCGGGGAGCTGTTTTTT. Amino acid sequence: CSAESGGLSNTGELFF.

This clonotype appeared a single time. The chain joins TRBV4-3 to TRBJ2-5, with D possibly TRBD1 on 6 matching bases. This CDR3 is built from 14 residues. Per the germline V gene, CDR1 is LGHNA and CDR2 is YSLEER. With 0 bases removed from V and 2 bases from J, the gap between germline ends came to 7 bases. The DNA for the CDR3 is TGCGCCAGCAGCCAAGATACAGGGCAAGAGACCCAGTACTTC. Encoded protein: CASSQDTGQETQYF.

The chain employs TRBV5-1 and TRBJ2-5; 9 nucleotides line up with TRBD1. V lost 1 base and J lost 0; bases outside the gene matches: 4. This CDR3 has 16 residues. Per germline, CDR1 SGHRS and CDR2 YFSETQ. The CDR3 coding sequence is TGCGCCAGCAGCTTGACTTGGGACAGGGACCAAGAGACCCAGTACTTC. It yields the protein CASSLTWDRDQETQYF. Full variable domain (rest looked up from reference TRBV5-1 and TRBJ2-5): KAGVTQTPRYLIKTRGQQVTLSCSPISGHRSVSWYQQTPGQGLQFLFEYFSETQRNKGNFPGRFSGRQFSNSRSEMNVSTLELGDSALYLCASSLTWDRDQETQYFGPGTRLLVL.

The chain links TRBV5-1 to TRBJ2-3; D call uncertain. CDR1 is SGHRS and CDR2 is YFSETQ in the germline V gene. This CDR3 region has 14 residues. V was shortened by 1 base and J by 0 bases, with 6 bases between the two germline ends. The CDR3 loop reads CASSLPDSTDTQYF. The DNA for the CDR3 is TGCGCCAGCAGCTTGCCGGACAGCACAGATACGCAGTATTTT.